Below, one TCR beta chain is given with its context. Its antigen is still unknown. The data originate from a study of CD8 T cells in ankylosing spondylitis. Whole-study findings and limits: The clones that were linked to disease were reported to be significantly enriched in matched synovial fluid samples from ankylosing spondylitis patients. A TCR beta motif of several highly homologous variants appeared characteristic of ankylosing spondylitis blood.

Quantitative 5'-RACE with molecular barcodes was used to make the TCR beta libraries. TCRdb reprocessed the 5' RACE reads via MiXCR and lists one record per CDR3 protein. Of a few hundred thousand distinct CDR3 sequences in the sample, over 15% were seen once. The receptor was isolated from a male donor with ankylosing spondylitis or in good health (not recorded which). Sequencing was performed on blood, either unsorted or a sorted T cell fraction (not recorded which).

CDR3: CASSSITSGSLTDTQYF. CDR3 DNA sequence: TGTGCCAGCAGCTCCATAACTAGCGGGAGTCTCACAGATACGCAGTATTTT. V gene TRBV11-2 combines with J gene TRBJ2-3; the match to TRBD2 covers 11 bases. Germline V gene sequence: CDR1 SGHAT, CDR2 FQNNGV. This CDR3 has 17 amino acids. V was clipped by 4 bases and J by 2 bases; unmatched bases: 8. The full variable domain, its missing parts supplied by reference TRBV11-2 and TRBJ2-3, is EAGVAQSPRYKIIEKRQSVAFWCNPISGHATLYWYQQILGQGPKLLIQFQNNGVVDDSQLPKDRFSAERLKGVDSTLKIQPAKLEDSAVYLCASSSITSGSLTDTQYFGPGTRLTVL.